The 8 T cell receptor beta chains presented below share a single source sample, sequenced in a study of regulatory T cells in long-lasting Graves disease. Stated time point: newly diagnosed GD, antithyroid drugs for less than 3 months. PBMC RNA served as the TCR library source. CDR3-region Arm-PCR and iRepertoire HTBI primers produced the TCR beta libraries. TCRdb called the multiplex PCR reads again in MiXCR, with one record for every CDR3 protein. The table has 530,000 or so distinct CDR3 sequences, roughly 14% seen once; the top ten hold under 10%. These data were also reused for a study on T cells in Graves' hyperthyroidism and ophthalmopathy.

The sample in question was peripheral blood mononuclear cells (PBMCs), obtained at new diagnosis, from a patient treated with antithyroid drugs. The receptors derive from a man younger than 45 with Graves disease.

The V call is TRBV20-1, the J call TRBJ2-7; the D is unclear. V was shortened by 4 bases and J by 3 bases, with 7 bases between the two germline ends. CDR1 and CDR2 (germline): DFQATT, SNEGSKA (reference sequence). The CDR3 covers 11 residues. The CDR3 loop is CSATTLYEQYF. The CDR3 coding sequence is TGCAGTGCTACAACGCTCTACGAGCAGTACTTC.

Concerning this clonotype itself: Since a much larger clone is just one base distant, this may be a read error. Because it lacks the conserved phenylalanine or tryptophan at the end, this CDR3 is likely a read error. The gene calls are TRBV7-2 and TRBJ1-6; tentatively, D is TRBD1 (5 bases). The length of the CDR3 is 12 residues. Germline lookup yields CDR1 SGHTA and CDR2 FQGNSA. V lost 3 bases to trimming and J lost 14 bases, with 11 bases between them. The CDR3 nucleotides read TGTGCCAGCAGCTTTCCCACGGGGGCCCTCCACCTT. It encodes CASSFPTGALHL.

This clonotype was seen a few times. V is TRBV20-1 and J is TRBJ2-1, with D perhaps being TRBD1 or TRBD2 (5 bases each). V lost 3 bases and J lost 0, with 12 bases in between. The CDR3 loop spans 15 amino acids. From germline, CDR1 is DFQATT and CDR2 SNEGSKA (reference sequence). For the CDR3, the DNA is TGCAGTGCTAGGGGGACCCGAAGCTCCTACAATGAGCAGTTCTTC. It codes for CSARGTRSSYNEQFF.

V and J are TRBV9 and TRBJ1-2; D is ambiguous. Trimming stripped 5 bases from V and 10 bases from J, with 15 bases between. The CDR3 totals 12 residues. Per the germline V gene, CDR1 is SGDLS and CDR2 is YYNGEE. The CDR3 region has the DNA TGTGCCAGCAGATCTACTCTGGACGTCTACACCTTC. Translation: CASRSTLDVYTF.

The genes are TRBV19 and TRBJ2-3; maybe TRBD2 (5 bases). V was clipped by 2 bases and J by 2 bases, with 8 bases between them. This CDR3 contains 14 residues. The germline V gene encodes CDR1 LNHDA and CDR2 SQIVND (reference sequence). As DNA, the CDR3 is TGTGCCAGTAGTATACAAGCGGCCACAGATACGCAGTATTTT. Residues: CASSIQAATDTQYF.

The chain combines TRBV6-5 with TRBJ2-4; D is unresolved. This CDR3 is 13 amino acids long. V gave up 2 bases and J gave up 9 bases, with 11 bases separating them. Germline loops: CDR1 MNHEY, CDR2 SVGAGI. The CDR3 is CASSYGAKGIQYF. DNA for the CDR3: TGTGCCAGCAGTTACGGCGCGAAGGGCATTCAGTACTTC.

In its sample, this clonotype was seen many times. This rearrangement joins TRBV5-1 to TRBJ2-1, with D unresolved. The CDR3 is made up of 15 amino acids. CDR1 is SGHRS, CDR2 YFSETQ, per germline. V was shortened by 5 bases and J by 0 bases, with 12 bases between the two germline ends. The CDR3 spells CASRALSSSYNEQFF. The CDR3 region has the DNA TGCGCCAGCAGGGCCTTATCCAGCTCCTACAATGAGCAGTTCTTC.

This clonotype was seen repeatedly, ten times or more. The chain uses TRBV27 and TRBJ1-6; D is undetermined. V was clipped by 6 bases and J by 7 bases, with 10 bases between them. Looked up from germline, CDR1 is MNHEY and CDR2 is SMNVEV (reference sequence). CDR3 length: 13 residues. The CDR3 bases are TGTGCCAGCAGGGATTCAGGAAATTCACCCCTCCACTTT. Its translation: CASRDSGNSPLHF.